The 17 T cell receptor beta chains presented below share a single source sample, sequenced in a study of OX40 agonist ivuxolimab in advanced cancers. TCRdb keeps only in-frame clones here, not all; method: immunoSEQ multiplex PCR. The sample consists of just over 40,000 clones, approximately 85% of them appearing once. Sample: CD4+ or CD8+ T cells sorted from blood, taken in a trial of the OX40 agonist ivuxolimab. The receptors here all came from an adult with an advanced solid tumor such as melanoma, head and neck, liver or kidney cancer.

J is TRBJ2-2 and V is TRBV7-6, with 13 bases aligning to TRBD2. The CDR3 runs to 20 residues. The ends lost 2 bases at V and 3 bases at J; junction bases unmatched: 12. Germline V lookup: CDR1 SGHVS, CDR2 FNYEAQ. As DNA, the CDR3 is TGTGCCAGCAGCTTATACCTCGGGACTAGCGGGAAGGTTGACACCGGGGAGCTGTTTTTT. This translates into CASSLYLGTSGKVDTGELFF.

The chain carries TRBV10-2 and TRBJ1-1; no firm D call. Between the trimmed V and J ends, which lost 3 bases and 0 bases, there was a span of 11 bases. The CDR3 has 15 amino acids. Germline V gene sequence: CDR1 WSHSY, CDR2 SAAADI. The CDR3 bases are TGCGCCAGCAGTGAACTCCCCTCATTGAACACTGAAGCTTTCTTT. Translating gives CASSELPSLNTEAFF.

The chain combines TRBV27 with TRBJ2-3, with D perhaps matching TRBD1 or TRBD2 (5 bases each). The germline V gene encodes CDR1 MNHEY and CDR2 SMNVEV (reference sequence). The V gene lost 5 bases and the J gene lost 3 bases, with 12 bases spanning the gap. CDR3 length equals 14 residues. CDR3 DNA: TGTGCCAGCAGTGGGGGATCGGGGACAGATACGCAGTATTTT. Translation gives CASSGGSGTDTQYF.

The rearrangement links TRBV4-3 to TRBJ2-3; 8 nucleotides align to TRBD2. The V segment lost 5 bases and the J segment 0 bases; nucleotides outside the gene matches: 4. Germline V lookup: CDR1 LGHNA, CDR2 YSLEER. The CDR3 contains 15 residues. CDR3: CASSDSGASTDTQYF. The CDR3, as DNA: TGCGCCAGCAGCGATAGCGGGGCTAGCACAGATACGCAGTATTTT.

The rearrangement joins TRBV6-5 to TRBJ2-1; D possibly corresponds to TRBD2 (5 bases). Germline-derived CDR1 and CDR2 are MNHEY and SVGAGI. CDR3 size: 15 residues. V was trimmed by 4 bases and J by 5 bases, leaving 15 bases between them. The CDR3 DNA reads as TGTGCCAGCAGTTTCGGTGCCAACGGGGACAATGAGCAGTTCTTC. It translates to CASSFGANGDNEQFF.

This clone was observed once. This chain uses TRBV6-4 with TRBJ2-7; 7 nucleotides match TRBD2. The germline gives CDR1 MRHNA, CDR2 SNTAGT. The trim removed 7 bases at V and 3 bases at J, leaving 12 bases unmatched. The CDR3 length is 15 residues. This CDR3 reads CASTSLLGGGYEQYF. CDR3 DNA: TGTGCCAGCACCTCCTTACTTGGCGGGGGCTACGAGCAGTACTTC.

This chain links TRBV19 with TRBJ2-1, with TRBD2 matching over 10 bases. The CDR3 runs to 15 residues. Germline CDR1 LNHDA, CDR2 SQIVND (reference sequence). V lost 3 bases and J lost 10; bases outside the gene matches: 9. The CDR3 loop is CASSIVPAGGFEQFF. Here the CDR3 DNA reads TGTGCCAGTAGTATTGTCCCAGCGGGGGGGTTCGAGCAGTTCTTC.

The chain has TRBV2 and TRBJ1-2; D gene unclear. The length of the CDR3 is 13 residues. The germline V gene encodes CDR1 SNHLY and CDR2 FYNNEI. Trimming left V 8 bases short and J 4 bases short, with 14 bases between. The CDR3 region has the DNA TGTGCCAGCGTGTCAGGAGGAAGCTATGGCTACACCTTC. Its translation is CASVSGGSYGYTF. Based on the CDR3 plus reference TRBV2 and TRBJ1-2, the full variable domain is EPEVTQTPSHQVTQMGQEVILRCVPISNHLYFYWYRQILGQKVEFLVSFYNNEISEKSEIFDDQFSVERPDGSNFTLKIRSTKLEDSAMYFCASVSGGSYGYTFGSGTRLTVV.

The V gene is TRBV5-4, the J gene TRBJ2-3, with a possible D match to TRBD2 (6 bases). Germline CDR1 is SGHNT and CDR2 is YYREEE (reference sequence). The germline V and J ends were trimmed by 7 bases and 2 bases, with 14 bases remaining between them. The CDR3 extends over 14 amino acids. CDR3 amino acids: CASGPGLNTDTQYF. CDR3 DNA sequence: TGTGCCAGCGGACCGGGACTGAACACAGATACGCAGTATTTT.

The genes are TRBV5-5 and TRBJ2-3, with 14 positions matching TRBD2. After removal of 5 bases from V and 4 bases from J, the junction contained 12 bases not matched to a gene. This CDR3 comprises 18 residues. CDR1 is SGHKS, CDR2 YYEKEE, per germline (reference sequence). This chain's CDR3 is CASRSGTSGSAGADTQYF. CDR3 in DNA: TGTGCCAGCAGGTCTGGGACTAGCGGGAGTGCCGGGGCAGATACGCAGTATTTT.

The V call is TRBV7-6, the J call TRBJ2-7; perhaps TRBD2 as D (7 bases). Germline loops: CDR1 SGHVS, CDR2 FNYEAQ. The CDR3 totals 15 residues. V was shortened by 1 base and J by 0 bases, with 10 bases between the two germline ends. The CDR3 coding sequence is TGTGCCAGCAGCTTAGTCGGGGGGCCCTCCTACGAGCAGTACTTC. Translating gives CASSLVGGPSYEQYF.

This clone was detected once. The rearrangement links TRBV13 to TRBJ2-4, with 8 bases lining up with TRBD2. The germline gives CDR1 PRHDT, CDR2 FYEKMQ (reference sequence). This CDR3 has 13 amino acids. V shed 4 bases, J shed 12 bases, and the junction held 8 bases outside the gene matches. CDR3: CASSSHSGDYQYF. The CDR3 nucleotides are TGTGCCAGCAGCTCTCATAGCGGGGACTATCAGTACTTC.

The chain employs TRBV18 and TRBJ2-7; D could derive from TRBD1 or TRBD2 (5 bases each). The germline CDR1 and CDR2 sequences are KGHSH and LQKENI. Trimming pared 5 bases from V and 6 bases from J, leaving 11 bases between. This CDR3 spans 12 amino acids. For the CDR3, the DNA is TGTGCCAGCTCATCTGAGGGGTTCGAGCAGTACTTC. This sequence encodes CASSSEGFEQYF.

V and J are TRBV4-3 and TRBJ1-1; no reliable D call. Germline V CDR1 and CDR2: LGHNA, YSLEER. Trimming removed 0 bases from V and 8 bases from J, with 13 bases in between. The CDR3 has 14 amino acids. DNA of the CDR3: TGCGCCAGCAGCCAAGACAGTTTTAATCGCGAAGCTTTCTTT. Its protein product is CASSQDSFNREAFF.

The V gene is TRBV19, the J gene TRBJ1-4; D is ambiguous. With 9 bases removed from V and 6 bases from J, the gap between germline ends came to 17 bases. CDR3 size: 14 residues. Germline loops: CDR1 LNHDA, CDR2 SQIVND (reference sequence). CDR3 protein: CASRPRHEDEKLFF. CDR3 coding DNA: TGTGCCAGCCGGCCCCGACATGAGGATGAAAAACTGTTTTTT.

The J gene is TRBJ1-2, the V gene TRBV27; perhaps TRBD1 as D (6 bases). Germline values: CDR1 MNHEY, CDR2 SMNVEV (reference sequence). The ends were cut back, 0 bases at V and 4 bases at J, with 12 bases in the middle. CDR3 length equals 15 residues. The CDR3 loop is CASSLSRGGGYGYTF. The CDR3 DNA reads TGTGCCAGCAGTTTATCGAGGGGGGGCGGCTATGGCTACACCTTC.

The V and J genes are TRBV6-9 and TRBJ1-2, with D possibly being TRBD1 (6 bases). This CDR3 is built from 13 residues. Germline CDR1 is MNHGY and CDR2 is SVAAGI. The V and J ends lost 3 bases and 7 bases respectively, with 12 bases between them. For the CDR3, the DNA is TGTGCCAGCAGTTACGAGGGGGGAGTTGGCTACACCTTC. Amino acids: CASSYEGGVGYTF.